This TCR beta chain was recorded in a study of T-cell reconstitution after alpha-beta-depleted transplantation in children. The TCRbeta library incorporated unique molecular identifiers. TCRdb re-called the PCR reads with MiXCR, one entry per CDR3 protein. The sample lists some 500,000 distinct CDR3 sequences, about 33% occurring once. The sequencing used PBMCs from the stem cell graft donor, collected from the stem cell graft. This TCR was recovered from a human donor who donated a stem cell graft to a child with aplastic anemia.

CDR3 residues: CASRSSSRGRPNTEAFF. The CDR3 nucleotides are TGTGCCAGCAGATCATCGTCCAGGGGGCGCCCGAACACTGAAGCTTTCTTT. V gene TRBV7-2 combines with J gene TRBJ1-1; 8 bases agree with TRBD1. J lost 1 base, V lost 6 bases, and 13 bases had no gene match. The length of the CDR3 is 17 residues. From germline, CDR1 is SGHTA and CDR2 FQGNSA.